A single sample gave rise to the 18 T cell receptor beta chains below, sequenced in a study of shared clonotypes between healthy human individuals. This table comes from immunoSEQ multiplex PCR, and its TCRdb copy is limited to in-frame clones, with some not included. The repertoire holds 950,000 to 1,100,000 clones, with roughly 74% as singletons. The sample comprised memory CD4+ T cells from PBMCs. Indicated subset: CD45RA-negative fraction. The receptor set was obtained from a man younger than 35 in good health. Some clones in this sample may be carry-over from other donors' samples.

This sequence joins TRBV28 and TRBJ2-3, with D possibly called TRBD1 or TRBD2 (6 bases each). This CDR3 region has 12 residues. V lost 2 bases, J lost 8 bases, and 8 bases lay in between. Germline V gene data show CDR1 as MDHEN and CDR2 as SYDVKM. The CDR3 here is CASSLRGATQYF. The CDR3 DNA reads as TGTGCCAGCAGTTTAAGGGGGGCTACGCAGTATTTT. The whole variable domain, remainder taken from reference TRBV28 and TRBJ2-3, is DVKVTQSSRYLVKRTGEKVFLECVQDMDHENMFWYRQDPGLGLRLIYFSYDVKMKEKGDIPEGYSVSREKKERFSLILESASTNQTSMYLCASSLRGATQYFGPGTRLTVL.

The genes are TRBV5-1 and TRBJ2-1; 7 bases agree with TRBD2. The CDR3 is 16 amino acids. J was trimmed by 5 bases and V by 0 bases; bases with no gene match: 8. Germline V lookup: CDR1 SGHRS, CDR2 YFSETQ. CDR3 sequence: CASSLGAGDSDNEQFF. In DNA, the CDR3 is TGCGCCAGCAGCTTGGGGGCGGGAGACTCTGACAATGAGCAGTTCTTC.

This clone was recorded only once. The rearrangement uses TRBV10-3 and TRBJ2-3; perhaps TRBD2 as D (5 bases). The V gene's germline CDR1 is ENHRY and CDR2 SYGVKD. V gave up 3 bases and J gave up 2 bases, with 21 bases separating them. The CDR3 loop spans 18 amino acids. Here the CDR3 DNA reads TGTGCCATCAGTGATCCCGGCGGGCGGCGGGCCACCACAGATACGCAGTATTTT. Protein: CAISDPGGRRATTDTQYF.

The chain carries TRBV9 and TRBJ2-4; 9 nucleotides agree with TRBD2. Germline V gives CDR1 SGDLS, CDR2 YYNGEE. V trimming: 4 bases; J trimming: 1 base; junction bases outside the gene matches: 6. This CDR3 has 16 residues. CDR3 sequence reads: CASSLSGGMAKNIQYF. The CDR3 DNA is TGTGCCAGCAGCTTGAGCGGGGGGATGGCCAAAAACATTCAGTACTTC.

The chain is built from TRBV5-4 and TRBJ1-4; TRBD1 aligns across 7 bases. The CDR3 loop spans 14 amino acids. Unmatched junction bases numbered 6, after V lost 4 bases and J lost 6 bases. Germline CDR1 is SGHNT and CDR2 is YYREEE (reference sequence). CDR3 sequence: CASSTGVVDEKLFF. CDR3 bases: TGTGCCAGCAGCACAGGGGTAGTGGATGAAAAACTGTTTTTT.

The V gene is TRBV6-6, the J gene TRBJ1-1; 11 nucleotides match TRBD1. The length of the CDR3 is 15 residues. The ends lost 7 bases at V and 4 bases at J; junction bases unmatched: 8. Germline loops: CDR1 MNHNY, CDR2 SVGAGI (reference sequence). In DNA form, the CDR3 reads TGTGCCAGCAATGGACAGGGGGCTTCGGGCACTGAAGCTTTCTTT. Its translation is CASNGQGASGTEAFF.

The chain uses TRBV6-5 and TRBJ2-7; 8 bases match TRBD1. The CDR3 is made up of 15 amino acids. J was trimmed by 3 bases and V by 2 bases; bases with no gene match: 6. Germline CDR1 is MNHEY and CDR2 is SVGAGI. This CDR3 reads CASSYQDRAGYEQYF. CDR3 coding DNA: TGTGCCAGCAGTTACCAGGACAGGGCCGGCTACGAGCAGTACTTC.

The chain couples TRBV6-5 to TRBJ1-4; D might be TRBD1 (5 bases). V lost 5 bases, J lost 3 bases, and 10 bases lay in between. The CDR3 spans 14 residues. Germline V CDR1 and CDR2: MNHEY, SVGAGI. Here the CDR3 DNA reads TGTGCCAGCAGTGAATTGGGGCCTAATGAAAAACTGTTTTTT. This codes for CASSELGPNEKLFF.

J is TRBJ1-4 and V is TRBV29-1, with 9 bases matching TRBD1. The CDR3 covers 12 residues. J was trimmed by 7 bases and V by 5 bases; bases with no gene match: 2. The germline V gene encodes CDR1 SQVTM and CDR2 ANQGSEA. CDR3 sequence: CSVLDRGEKLFF. CDR3 nucleotides: TGCAGCGTTTTGGACAGGGGTGAAAAACTGTTTTTT.

J is TRBJ1-1 and V is TRBV5-5; D is ambiguous. With 4 bases removed from V and 1 base from J, the gap between germline ends came to 14 bases. This CDR3 is 15 amino acids long. Germline values: CDR1 SGHKS, CDR2 YYEKEE (reference sequence). CDR3 amino acids: CASSPRRRENTEAFF. CDR3 nucleotide sequence: TGTGCCAGCAGCCCCCGGCGGCGGGAGAACACTGAAGCTTTCTTT. Full variable domain (missing parts from reference TRBV5-5 and TRBJ1-1): DAGVTQSPTHLIKTRGQQVTLRCSPISGHKSVSWYQQVLGQGPQFIFQYYEKEERGRGNFPDRFSARQFPNYSSELNVNALLLGDSALYLCASSPRRRENTEAFFGQGTRLTVV.

The rearrangement uses TRBV27 and TRBJ2-3; maybe TRBD1 (5 bases). Germline V lookup: CDR1 MNHEY, CDR2 SMNVEV (reference sequence). Deletions cut 8 bases from V and 4 bases from J, with 10 bases between. The CDR3 totals 12 residues. This CDR3 is CASPLGPDTQYF. CDR3 sequence (DNA): TGTGCCAGCCCGTTGGGGCCAGATACGCAGTATTTT.

V gene TRBV7-9 combines with J gene TRBJ2-5, with TRBD2 matching over 9 bases. The CDR3 is 14 amino acids. Trimming at V came to 8 bases and at J to 5 bases, leaving 9 bases not matched to a gene. CDR1 and CDR2 from the germline V gene are SEHNR and FQNEAQ (reference sequence). DNA for the CDR3: TGTGCCAGCCGCCATAGCGGGAGCCCCGAGACCCAGTACTTC. It specifies CASRHSGSPETQYF. The variable domain in full, with the rest retrieved from reference TRBV7-9 and TRBJ2-5, is DTGVSQNPRHKITKRGQNVTFRCDPISEHNRLYWYRQTLGQGPEFLTYFQNEAQLEKSRLLSDRFSAERPKGSFSTLEIQRTEQGDSAMYLCASRHSGSPETQYFGPGTRLLVL.

The chain is built from TRBV7-9 and TRBJ1-4; D gene uncertain. Trimming removed 7 bases from V and 3 bases from J, with 12 bases in between. This CDR3 contains 14 residues. Germline V lookup: CDR1 SEHNR, CDR2 FQNEAQ (reference sequence). DNA for the CDR3: TGTGCCAGCACCTGGCCGGGCTCTAATGAAAAACTGTTTTTT. Amino acid sequence: CASTWPGSNEKLFF.

The chain is built from TRBV11-3 and TRBJ2-7; possible D gene TRBD1, 5 bases. The germline V gene encodes CDR1 SGHNT and CDR2 YENEEA. Deletions cut 4 bases from V and 6 bases from J, with 10 bases between. The CDR3 is 12 residues long. In DNA, the CDR3 is TGTGCCAGCAGCTCCAGGGTATCCGAGCAGTACTTC. It codes for CASSSRVSEQYF.

This clone occurred once. V gene TRBV2 combines with J gene TRBJ2-2; D not resolved. V was pared by 5 bases and J by 1 base, with 5 bases between. The CDR3 is 13 residues long. CDR1 is SNHLY, CDR2 FYNNEI, per germline. CDR3 coding DNA: TGTGCCAGCAGTATGGGGAACACCGGGGAGCTGTTTTTT. Translating it yields CASSMGNTGELFF. Based on the CDR3 plus reference TRBV2 and TRBJ2-2, the full variable domain is EPEVTQTPSHQVTQMGQEVILRCVPISNHLYFYWYRQILGQKVEFLVSFYNNEISEKSEIFDDQFSVERPDGSNFTLKIRSTKLEDSAMYFCASSMGNTGELFFGEGSRLTVL.

J is TRBJ2-1 and V is TRBV7-2, with 8 bases fitting TRBD2. This CDR3 contains 17 residues. Germline V CDR1 and CDR2: SGHTA, FQGNSA. J was trimmed by 9 bases and V by 5 bases; bases with no gene match: 18. The CDR3 bases are TGTGCCAGCAGCCCGCTACCCGGGATCCTAAGCGGGGGTGAGCAGTTCTTC. As protein: CASSPLPGILSGGEQFF.

This clone occurred many times. Other DNA sequences within the sample encode an identical CDR3. This chain uses TRBV7-9 with TRBJ1-2; D possibly corresponds to TRBD1 (5 bases). Germline V CDR1 and CDR2: SEHNR, FQNEAQ (reference sequence). There are 11 residues in the CDR3. Deletions cut 2 bases from V and 7 bases from J, with 5 bases between. CDR3 sequence: CASSLQGGYTF. The CDR3, as DNA: TGTGCCAGCAGCTTACAGGGTGGCTACACCTTC. The whole variable domain, remainder taken from reference TRBV7-9 and TRBJ1-2, is DTGVSQNPRHKITKRGQNVTFRCDPISEHNRLYWYRQTLGQGPEFLTYFQNEAQLEKSRLLSDRFSAERPKGSFSTLEIQRTEQGDSAMYLCASSLQGGYTFGSGTRLTVV.

The gene calls are TRBV28 and TRBJ2-7; 10 nucleotides align to TRBD2. The CDR3 sequence is 13 residues long. Germline V gene sequence: CDR1 MDHEN, CDR2 SYDVKM. V shed 8 bases and J 6 bases; nucleotides not matched to a gene: 7. The CDR3 region is CASGLAGGGEQYF. Written as DNA, the CDR3 is TGTGCCAGCGGGTTAGCGGGAGGCGGCGAGCAGTACTTC.